This T cell receptor beta chain was sequenced during a study of cytomegalovirus exposure and HLA in healthy donors. Separation from the 666-subject first cohort characterized the approximately 120-subject validation cohort, to which the donors belonged. A remark on this clone: Its antigen is undetermined.

Broader study findings: Cytomegalovirus-associated status was assigned to some 160 TCR beta chains. Many donors shared some public TCRs, even though most TCR sequences were rare.

CDR1 MNHEY and CDR2 SVGAGI come from the germline V gene. The CDR3 is 16 residues long. The V and J ends lost 4 bases and 2 bases respectively, with 14 bases between them. The data were produced by immunoSEQ multiplex PCR, yet TCRdb's version contains in-frame clones alone and is incomplete. The data hold 130,000 or so clones, with approximately 92% observed a single time. The V call is TRBV6-5, the J call TRBJ1-4, with unresolved D. The source material was PBMCs. The clonotype was recovered from a woman aged 18-29 years in good health and CMV-seronegative. For the CDR3, the DNA is TGTGCCAGCAGTTCGCGAGGACTGGGGACTAATGAAAAACTGTTTTTT. Protein sequence: CASSSRGLGTNEKLFF.